This TCR beta chain was recorded in a study of cytomegalovirus exposure and HLA in healthy donors. Study-wide points: Whilst most TCR sequences proved rare, a subset of public TCRs occurred across many donors. A few CMV-associated chains proved CMV antigen-specific in vitro.

The donors were members of the validation cohort, which comprised 120 subjects and was separate from the first cohort of roughly 700 subjects. The germline V gene has CDR1 SQVTM and CDR2 ANQGSEA. Germline trimming cut 6 bases from V and 2 bases from J; bases unmatched to any gene: 9. CDR3 size: 15 residues. Worth noting for this clone: Its antigen is not identified.

The data were produced by immunoSEQ multiplex PCR, yet TCRdb's version contains in-frame clones alone and is incomplete. In the table there are fewer than 200,000 clones, 75% to 90% of which are singletons. This chain links TRBV29-1 with TRBJ2-3; the match to TRBD1 covers 9 bases. This clonotype was sampled from a young woman in good health and CMV-seronegative. The sample comprised PBMCs. The chain's CDR3 is CSVLHRGLNTDTQYF. The CDR3 bases are TGCAGCGTCCTACACAGGGGGCTAAACACAGATACGCAGTATTTT.